The 11 T cell receptor beta chains given below trace back to one sample, sequenced in a study of blood T cell repertoires in COVID-19. Sequencing was performed with immunoSEQ multiplex PCR; in TCRdb, only in-frame clones are kept and a portion is missing. This table holds over 55,000 clones, roughly 85% found once. The sequencing input was peripheral blood. These receptors were obtained from a man in his forties or fifties with acute or convalescent COVID-19.

This sequence joins TRBV6-5 and TRBJ2-5; weak D call: TRBD2 (5 bases). Trimming took off 6 bases at V and 7 bases at J, with 15 bases between the two ends. The CDR3 covers 13 residues. Germline CDR1 reads MNHEY; CDR2 reads SVGAGI. The CDR3 spells CASRPTRFGTQYF. CDR3 coding DNA: TGTGCCAGCAGACCTACTAGGTTTGGGACCCAGTACTTC.

The chain joins TRBV5-1 to TRBJ2-4; D uncertain. V lost 0 bases to trimming and J lost 8 bases, with 12 bases between them. This CDR3 comprises 14 residues. The germline V gene encodes CDR1 SGHRS and CDR2 YFSETQ. CDR3 nucleotides: TGCGCCAGCAGCTTGGGGCAGCGCGATGACATTCAGTACTTC. Its protein is CASSLGQRDDIQYF.

The gene calls are TRBV18 and TRBJ1-5; possible D gene TRBD1, 6 bases. Trimming shortened V by 4 bases and J by 5 bases, and 9 bases separated the two germline ends. CDR1 is KGHSH, CDR2 LQKENI, per germline. The CDR3 has 13 residues. This CDR3 is CASSLDRDQPQHF. As DNA, the CDR3 is TGTGCCAGCTCACTGGACAGAGATCAGCCCCAGCATTTT.

In its sample, this clone was seen once. J is TRBJ2-7 and V is TRBV5-4; D perhaps matches TRBD1 (6 bases). V gave up 3 bases and J gave up 2 bases, with 18 bases separating them. Germline CDR1 SGHNT, CDR2 YYREEE (reference sequence). The CDR3 consists of 16 residues. The CDR3 region is CASSSISTDSAYEQYF. CDR3 coding DNA: TGTGCCAGCAGCTCCATCTCCACGGACAGCGCCTACGAGCAGTACTTC.

The V call is TRBV5-1, the J call TRBJ2-1, with a possible D match to TRBD2 (5 bases). CDR1 and CDR2 from the germline V gene are SGHRS and YFSETQ. The CDR3 covers 13 residues. The V gene lost 4 bases and the J gene lost 8 bases, with 13 bases spanning the gap. Here the CDR3 reads CASSVTIGDEQFF. As DNA, the CDR3 is TGCGCCAGCAGCGTAACCATCGGGGATGAGCAGTTCTTC.

This chain connects TRBV13 to TRBJ2-7; weak D call: TRBD2 (6 bases). The CDR3 spans 14 residues. Trimming took off 5 bases at V and 3 bases at J, with 14 bases between the two ends. From germline, CDR1 is PRHDT and CDR2 FYEKMQ (reference sequence). The CDR3 loop is CASSAGLGGYEQYV. The DNA for the CDR3 is TGTGCCAGCAGCGCGGGCCTCGGGGGCTACGAGCAGTACGTC.

This CDR3 is CASSPPQGTVALETQYF. The DNA of the CDR3 is TGTGCCAGTAGTCCCCCACAGGGTACGGTGGCCCTGGAGACCCAGTACTTC. The chain is built from TRBV19 and TRBJ2-5; D possibly corresponds to TRBD1 (6 bases). Germline lookup yields CDR1 LNHDA and CDR2 SQIVND (reference sequence). The CDR3 contains 17 residues. Trimming shortened V by 5 bases and J by 5 bases, and 24 bases separated the two germline ends.

The rearrangement joins TRBV2 to TRBJ1-5, with a possible D match to TRBD1 (5 bases). The CDR3 is 16 amino acids. Germline values: CDR1 SNHLY, CDR2 FYNNEI. The germline V and J ends were trimmed by 7 bases and 1 base, with 17 bases remaining between them. CDR3 residues: CASNAFDQGSNQPQHF. CDR3 sequence (DNA): TGTGCCAGCAATGCCTTCGACCAGGGAAGCAATCAGCCCCAGCATTTT. Full variable domain (outside the CDR3, taken from reference TRBV2 and TRBJ1-5): EPEVTQTPSHQVTQMGQEVILRCVPISNHLYFYWYRQILGQKVEFLVSFYNNEISEKSEIFDDQFSVERPDGSNFTLKIRSTKLEDSAMYFCASNAFDQGSNQPQHFGDGTRLSIL.

This chain joins TRBV2 and TRBJ2-2; tentatively, D is TRBD1 (5 bases). This CDR3 comprises 14 residues. CDR1 is SNHLY and CDR2 is FYNNEI in the germline V gene. The chain's CDR3 is CAGAPGINTGELFF. Written as DNA, the CDR3 is TGTGCAGGTGCTCCAGGGATCAACACCGGGGAGCTGTTTTTT.

The chain uses TRBV2 and TRBJ1-2; 8 positions agree with TRBD1. The V gene end was trimmed by 0 bases and the J gene end by 7 bases; junction bases not matched to a gene: 10. This CDR3 is 16 amino acids long. The germline V gene encodes CDR1 SNHLY and CDR2 FYNNEI. CDR3 protein: CASSEAQGATEGGYTF. The CDR3, as DNA: TGTGCCAGCAGTGAAGCCCAGGGGGCTACCGAAGGTGGCTACACCTTC.

V and J are TRBV9 and TRBJ2-7; 11 bases match TRBD2. Germline CDR1 SGDLS, CDR2 YYNGEE. The V segment lost 4 bases and the J segment 5 bases; nucleotides outside the gene matches: 8. The CDR3 has 15 amino acids. DNA of the CDR3: TGTGCCAGCAGCACCACGACTAGCGGGGACCACGAGCAGTACTTC. Its protein is CASSTTTSGDHEQYF.